This T cell receptor beta chain comes out of a study of T cell responses to AZD1222 COVID-19 vaccine. Study outcomes and limitations: A reported finding is that nearly half of spike-specific TCRs target unmutated variant regions.

The study pooled second doses at about 4 or about 12 weeks. This clone appeared once. Its antigen is not known. This CDR3 is built from 13 residues. Per germline, CDR1 SGHRS and CDR2 YFSETQ. J gave up 6 bases and V 5 bases, and 7 bases lay outside the gene matches. Some clones are missing from TCRdb's copy, which holds only in-frame ones; the method was immunoSEQ multiplex PCR. Here the sample spans 30,000 to 35,000 clones, roughly 74% being singletons. V and J are TRBV5-1 and TRBJ1-2, with 7 nucleotides matching TRBD1. The source was peripheral blood, collected 28 days after the second AZD1222 dose. This TCR derives from an adult who received the AZD1222 COVID-19 vaccine. The CDR3 loop is CASRVEGADGYTF. The DNA for the CDR3 is TGCGCCAGCAGGGTCGAGGGGGCGGATGGCTACACCTTC.